This T cell receptor beta chain was recorded in a study of blood T cell repertoires in COVID-19. CDR1 is SGHRS and CDR2 is YFSETQ in the germline V gene. The CDR3 is 14 amino acids. The V gene end was trimmed by 0 bases and the J gene end by 2 bases; junction bases not matched to a gene: 1. Sequenced by immunoSEQ multiplex PCR; TCRdb stores in-frame clones only, minus some. The repertoire includes a few hundred thousand clones, 80% to 90% of them detected once, and about 4.1% sits in the top ten. V and J are TRBV5-1 and TRBJ1-2; 7 bases are a match to TRBD1. The specimen sequenced was peripheral blood. The sequence was obtained from a man between 45 and 60 years old with acute or convalescent COVID-19. CDR3 in DNA: TGCGCCAGCAGCTTGGGGGACAGCAACTATGGCTACACCTTC. Its translation is CASSLGDSNYGYTF.